This is a list of T cell receptor beta chains from one sample in a study of T cell responses to AZD1222 COVID-19 vaccine. Produced via immunoSEQ multiplex PCR; TCRdb's table is partial and in-frame only. There are around 100,000 clones in the sample; 87% occur only once, and about 2.5% lies in the top ten. The source material was peripheral blood, sampled 28 days after the second AZD1222 dose. Source of these receptors: an adult who received the AZD1222 COVID-19 vaccine. Both conserved end residues are part of each CDR3. The D gene is left open where the match is weak. Size tells how often a clone was seen (once, few, many) or the class of an expanded clone, and some rows leave it out.

NA,NA,TRBJ2-5,TRBV15,CATSRDRGVETQYF,TGTGCCACCAGCAGAGATCGTGGGGTAGAGACCCAGTACTTC
NA,NA,TRBJ1-2,TRBV9,CASSVAVRDHYGYTF,TGTGCCAGCAGCGTAGCAGTCAGGGACCACTATGGCTACACCTTC
TRBD2,NA,TRBJ2-2,TRBV18,CASSGTPGTSGRNTGELFF,TGTGCCAGCTCGGGGACTCCGGGAACTAGCGGGAGAAACACCGGGGAGCTGTTTTTT
NA,NA,TRBJ1-2,TRBV10-3,CAIRPPGARGYTF,TGTGCCATCAGGCCTCCAGGGGCGCGTGGCTACACCTTC
NA,NA,TRBJ1-2,TRBV29-1,CSVDPLQTSNYGYTF,TGCAGCGTTGATCCCCTACAGACGTCTAACTATGGCTACACCTTC
NA,NA,TRBJ2-5,TRBV6-2/TRBV6-3,CASSYKSGQSQTQYF,TGTGCCAGCAGTTACAAATCGGGGCAATCCCAGACCCAGTACTTC
TRBD1,NA,TRBJ2-5,TRBV7-2,CASSAGTGAETQYF,TGTGCCAGCAGCGCCGGGACAGGGGCCGAGACCCAGTACTTC
NA,NA,TRBJ1-5,TRBV18,CASSKGQNNQPQHF,TGTGCCAGCTCGAAAGGACAGAACAATCAGCCCCAGCATTTT
NA,once,TRBJ2-1,TRBV27,CASSLTGHATTYNEQFF,TGTGCCAGCAGTTTAACTGGACACGCCACGACCTACAATGAGCAGTTCTTC
TRBD2,NA,TRBJ2-7,TRBV3-1/TRBV3-2,CASSPGSGAGRTLGQYF,TGTGCCAGCAGCCCCGGAAGCGGAGCGGGGAGGACTCTGGGGCAGTACTTC